This T cell receptor (beta chain) was identified in a study of blood T cell repertoires in COVID-19. The method was immunoSEQ multiplex PCR; TCRdb's version includes in-frame clones alone and lacks a portion of them. This table has around 130,000 clones, around 86% appearing once. The CDR3 sequence is 14 residues long. V was trimmed by 3 bases and J by 4 bases, leaving 13 bases between them. Germline CDR1 and CDR2: SGHRS and YFSETQ. The source material was peripheral blood. The J gene is TRBJ2-5, the V gene TRBV5-1, with D perhaps TRBD1 (5 bases). The sequence was collected from a middle-aged man with acute or convalescent COVID-19. CDR3 sequence reads: CASSSPLGAETQYF. The CDR3 bases are TGCGCCAGCAGCTCTCCCCTAGGGGCAGAGACCCAGTACTTC. Combining the CDR3 with reference TRBV5-1 and TRBJ2-5 gives the whole variable domain KAGVTQTPRYLIKTRGQQVTLSCSPISGHRSVSWYQQTPGQGLQFLFEYFSETQRNKGNFPGRFSGRQFSNSRSEMNVSTLELGDSALYLCASSSPLGAETQYFGPGTRLLVL.